This is a list of T cell receptor beta chains from one sample in a study of sequential checkpoint blockade in melanoma. The data were produced by immunoSEQ multiplex PCR, yet TCRdb's version contains in-frame clones alone and is incomplete. The sample has more than 10,000 clones, about 79% seen once. Sequencing used CD8+ T cells sorted from blood (inferred from file names), obtained from a patient given nivolumab and ipilimumab in sequence. Receptors were obtained from a human donor with melanoma. The CDR3 runs from the conserved cysteine through the conserved F or W. Fields, in order: clone size, D gene, CDR3 length, V gene, J gene, CDR3 DNA, CDR3 protein. The D gene is left open where the match is weak. Expanded clones get a size class; other rows say once, few or many, or leave the size out.

clone_size: once
d_call: TRBD2
cdr3_length: 18
v_call: TRBV28
j_call: TRBJ2-3
cdr3_nt: TGTGCCAGCAGTTTCGATGCCCGACTAGCGGGGGGGTTGGATACGCAGTATTTT
cdr3_aa: CASSFDARLAGGLDTQYF

clone_size: -
d_call: TRBD1
cdr3_length: 17
v_call: TRBV9
j_call: TRBJ2-2
cdr3_nt: TGTGCCAGCAGCGTATCCCCCCAGGGGGTAAACACCGGGGAGCTGTTTTTT
cdr3_aa: CASSVSPQGVNTGELFF

clone_size: few
d_call: -
cdr3_length: 13
v_call: TRBV6-4
j_call: TRBJ1-2
cdr3_nt: TGTGCCAGCAGTGACACCCTCGGCTATGGCTACACCTTC
cdr3_aa: CASSDTLGYGYTF

clone_size: -
d_call: -
cdr3_length: 18
v_call: TRBV28
j_call: TRBJ1-4
cdr3_nt: TGTGCCAGCAGTTTCCCCCCGGCGCAAGGGGCGACTAATGAAAAACTGTTTTTT
cdr3_aa: CASSFPPAQGATNEKLFF

clone_size: -
d_call: TRBD2
cdr3_length: 15
v_call: TRBV28
j_call: TRBJ2-2
cdr3_nt: TGTGCCAGCATACCGGGACTAGCGGACACCGGGGAGCTGCTTTTT
cdr3_aa: CASIPGLADTGELLF

clone_size: -
d_call: TRBD1
cdr3_length: 15
v_call: TRBV27
j_call: TRBJ1-5
cdr3_nt: TGTGCCAGCAGTTCCCTGACAGGGGTAAGGCAGCCCCAGCATTTT
cdr3_aa: CASSSLTGVRQPQHF

clone_size: -
d_call: -
cdr3_length: 14
v_call: TRBV7-9
j_call: TRBJ2-1
cdr3_nt: TGTGCCAGCAGCTCGGGTAGCGTCTACAATGAGCAGTTCTTC
cdr3_aa: CASSSGSVYNEQFF

clone_size: -
d_call: TRBD1
cdr3_length: 18
v_call: TRBV9
j_call: TRBJ2-7
cdr3_nt: TGTGCCAGCAGCGGACACACCCCGGGACAGGGGGGGGTCTACGAGCAGTACTTC
cdr3_aa: CASSGHTPGQGGVYEQYF

clone_size: -
d_call: -
cdr3_length: 13
v_call: TRBV19
j_call: TRBJ2-1
cdr3_nt: TGTGCCAGTAGTATAGTACACCACAATGAGCAGTTCTTC
cdr3_aa: CASSIVHHNEQFF

clone_size: -
d_call: TRBD2
cdr3_length: 15
v_call: TRBV4-1
j_call: TRBJ2-4
cdr3_nt: TGCGCCAGCAGCCAAGAAAGCGGGAGGGCCGACATTCAGTACTTC
cdr3_aa: CASSQESGRADIQYF

clone_size: -
d_call: -
cdr3_length: 14
v_call: TRBV28
j_call: TRBJ2-5
cdr3_nt: TGTGCCAGCAGTCCGGCCGTAGCGGTAGAGACCCAGTACTTC
cdr3_aa: CASSPAVAVETQYF

clone_size: once
d_call: -
cdr3_length: 16
v_call: TRBV4-1
j_call: TRBJ2-3
cdr3_nt: TGCGCCAGCAGCCAAGGCGCGGGAAGGGCAACAGATACGCAGTATTTT
cdr3_aa: CASSQGAGRATDTQYF

clone_size: -
d_call: -
cdr3_length: 13
v_call: TRBV6-4
j_call: TRBJ1-1
cdr3_nt: TGTGCCAGCAGTGATCAAGCTAACACTGAAGCTTTCTTT
cdr3_aa: CASSDQANTEAFF

clone_size: -
d_call: TRBD1
cdr3_length: 14
v_call: TRBV27
j_call: TRBJ1-2
cdr3_nt: TGTGCCAGCAGTTTACGAGGGACAGCCTGGGGCTACACCTTC
cdr3_aa: CASSLRGTAWGYTF

clone_size: -
d_call: -
cdr3_length: 14
v_call: TRBV5-1
j_call: TRBJ2-1
cdr3_nt: TGCGCCAGCAGCTTGGCGGGAGAGGTTAATGAGCAGTTCTTC
cdr3_aa: CASSLAGEVNEQFF

clone_size: few
d_call: -
cdr3_length: 14
v_call: TRBV28
j_call: TRBJ1-2
cdr3_nt: TGTGCCAGCTTTCGGGGGTCTCCCATCTATGGCTACACCTTC
cdr3_aa: CASFRGSPIYGYTF

clone_size: -
d_call: TRBD2
cdr3_length: 13
v_call: TRBV5-4
j_call: TRBJ2-7
cdr3_nt: TGTGCCAGCAGCTTTGCTACTAGCGGCGAGCAGTACTTC
cdr3_aa: CASSFATSGEQYF

clone_size: few
d_call: -
cdr3_length: 14
v_call: TRBV28
j_call: TRBJ1-2
cdr3_nt: TGTGCCAGCAGTTTCTTCCTGGGGGGCTATGGCTACACCTTC
cdr3_aa: CASSFFLGGYGYTF

clone_size: -
d_call: TRBD1
cdr3_length: 12
v_call: TRBV29-1
j_call: TRBJ2-7
cdr3_nt: TGCAGTGTCGGGACAGGGGGCTACGAGCAGTACTTC
cdr3_aa: CSVGTGGYEQYF

clone_size: -
d_call: -
cdr3_length: 13
v_call: TRBV27
j_call: TRBJ2-7
cdr3_nt: TGTGCCAGCAGTTTACCAGGGCATCACGAGCAGTACTTC
cdr3_aa: CASSLPGHHEQYF

clone_size: few
d_call: -
cdr3_length: 12
v_call: TRBV5-1
j_call: TRBJ2-7
cdr3_nt: TGCGCCAGCAGCTTTGACTACCTCGAGCAGTACTTC
cdr3_aa: CASSFDYLEQYF

clone_size: -
d_call: TRBD2
cdr3_length: 14
v_call: TRBV11-2
j_call: TRBJ2-5
cdr3_nt: TGTGCCAGCAGCTTGGGACTAGAACAAGAGACCCAGTACTTC
cdr3_aa: CASSLGLEQETQYF

clone_size: -
d_call: TRBD2
cdr3_length: 13
v_call: TRBV5-1
j_call: TRBJ2-7
cdr3_nt: TGCGCCAGCGGGACTAGCGGGGCCTACGAGCAGTACTTC
cdr3_aa: CASGTSGAYEQYF

clone_size: -
d_call: TRBD2
cdr3_length: 15
v_call: TRBV5-1
j_call: TRBJ2-1
cdr3_nt: TGCGCCAGCAGCCCAGGACTAGCGGGGGACAATGAGCAGTTCTTC
cdr3_aa: CASSPGLAGDNEQFF

clone_size: -
d_call: TRBD1
cdr3_length: 17
v_call: TRBV19
j_call: TRBJ1-5
cdr3_nt: TGTGCCAGCCAAGGGGTTATTTTGACAACAGGGGGTCAGCCCCAGCATTTT
cdr3_aa: CASQGVILTTGGQPQHF

clone_size: -
d_call: TRBD2
cdr3_length: 17
v_call: TRBV2
j_call: TRBJ2-1
cdr3_nt: TGTGCCAGCAGTGGGACTAGCGGGAGGTTAACCAACAATGAGCAGTTCTTC
cdr3_aa: CASSGTSGRLTNNEQFF

clone_size: -
d_call: TRBD2
cdr3_length: 14
v_call: TRBV19
j_call: TRBJ2-1
cdr3_nt: TGTGCCAGTAGCCTAGCGGGCATCTACAATGAGCAGTTCTTC
cdr3_aa: CASSLAGIYNEQFF

clone_size: -
d_call: -
cdr3_length: 17
v_call: TRBV19
j_call: TRBJ2-1
cdr3_nt: TGTGCCAGTACCCCCTCGAGCGGAGCCCGCTCCTACAATGAGCAGTTCTTC
cdr3_aa: CASTPSSGARSYNEQFF

clone_size: -
d_call: -
cdr3_length: 13
v_call: TRBV18
j_call: TRBJ2-5
cdr3_nt: TGTGCCAGCTCACCATGGGGGGAGGAGACCCAGTACTTC
cdr3_aa: CASSPWGEETQYF

clone_size: -
d_call: TRBD2
cdr3_length: 15
v_call: TRBV7-9
j_call: TRBJ2-5
cdr3_nt: TGTGCCAGCAGCCCAGCAACGGCGGGAGAGGAGACCCAGTACTTC
cdr3_aa: CASSPATAGEETQYF

clone_size: -
d_call: -
cdr3_length: 16
v_call: TRBV4-1
j_call: TRBJ2-3
cdr3_nt: TGCGCCAGCAGCCAAGAGGAAGCGGAGTTCACAGATACGCAGTATTTT
cdr3_aa: CASSQEEAEFTDTQYF

clone_size: -
d_call: -
cdr3_length: 12
v_call: TRBV27
j_call: TRBJ1-1
cdr3_nt: TGTGCCACCCGTCGGGGGTACACTGAAGCTTTCTTT
cdr3_aa: CATRRGYTEAFF

clone_size: -
d_call: TRBD1
cdr3_length: 15
v_call: TRBV28
j_call: TRBJ2-3
cdr3_nt: TGTGCCAGCAGTCGCCGACAGGGGGCTCCAGATACGCAGTATTTT
cdr3_aa: CASSRRQGAPDTQYF

clone_size: -
d_call: -
cdr3_length: 11
v_call: TRBV30
j_call: TRBJ2-1
cdr3_nt: TGTGCCTGGAGTGTAGAGGGGGGGCAAATCTTC
cdr3_aa: CAWSVEGGQIF

clone_size: -
d_call: -
cdr3_length: 14
v_call: TRBV7-6
j_call: TRBJ1-6
cdr3_nt: TGTGCCAGCAGCTTATCTGGGGGGTTTTCACCCCTCCACTTT
cdr3_aa: CASSLSGGFSPLHF

clone_size: -
d_call: -
cdr3_length: 14
v_call: TRBV6-6
j_call: TRBJ1-3
cdr3_nt: TGTGCCAGCAGTTCCCGACAGGCGGTAGACACCATATATTTT
cdr3_aa: CASSSRQAVDTIYF

clone_size: -
d_call: -
cdr3_length: 14
v_call: TRBV10-3
j_call: TRBJ2-3
cdr3_nt: TGTGCCATCAGTGAGTTCACTAGCTTTGATACGCAGTATTTT
cdr3_aa: CAISEFTSFDTQYF

clone_size: -
d_call: -
cdr3_length: 16
v_call: TRBV5-4
j_call: TRBJ2-5
cdr3_nt: TGTGCCAGCAGCTTGGATTCCGATGGACTCGGTGAGACCCAGTACTTC
cdr3_aa: CASSLDSDGLGETQYF

clone_size: -
d_call: -
cdr3_length: 15
v_call: TRBV27
j_call: TRBJ1-1
cdr3_nt: TGTGCCAGCAGTTTATCTCCAGGAGGGTTCACTGAAGCTTTCTTT
cdr3_aa: CASSLSPGGFTEAFF

clone_size: once
d_call: -
cdr3_length: 17
v_call: TRBV27
j_call: TRBJ2-3
cdr3_nt: TGTGCCAGCAGTCCGCCCACAGGCGGGGCGAGCACAGATACGCAGTATTTT
cdr3_aa: CASSPPTGGASTDTQYF

clone_size: -
d_call: TRBD2
cdr3_length: 16
v_call: TRBV4-1
j_call: TRBJ2-5
cdr3_nt: TGCGCCAGCAGCCCCCCCGTCGGCGGGGGGCCCTCGGAGCAGTACTTC
cdr3_aa: CASSPPVGGGPSEQYF